The sample holds one count of the clone carrying this T cell receptor (beta chain). Its antigen is currently unknown. The data were taken from a study of blood T cells in healthy people across ages. General observations from the study: From one million sequenced T cells, diversity estimates were lower bounds. Unsorted PBMC input precluded a conclusive naive versus antigen-experienced comparison.

Every donor gave approximately 10 milliliters of peripheral blood. A second 7 to 11 cycle PCR used barcoded and J-beta primers. Each CDR3 protein is one row after TCRdb ran MiXCR on the 5' RACE reads. Counted here are 700,000 to 850,000 distinct CDR3 sequences, roughly 34% occurring once; the ten biggest clones make up 13%. Sequencing was done on a sample of blood. The source is a man in his late teens or twenties in good health.

The CDR3 reads CASSVLLGTSAQETQYF. The CDR3 coding sequence is TGTGCCAGCAGTGTATTGTTAGGGACTAGCGCACAAGAGACCCAGTACTTC. The chain is built from TRBV2 and TRBJ2-5; 10 bases align to TRBD2. CDR1 SNHLY and CDR2 FYNNEI come from the germline V gene. The CDR3 is made up of 17 amino acids. Germline trimming cut 4 bases from V and 2 bases from J; bases unmatched to any gene: 10.